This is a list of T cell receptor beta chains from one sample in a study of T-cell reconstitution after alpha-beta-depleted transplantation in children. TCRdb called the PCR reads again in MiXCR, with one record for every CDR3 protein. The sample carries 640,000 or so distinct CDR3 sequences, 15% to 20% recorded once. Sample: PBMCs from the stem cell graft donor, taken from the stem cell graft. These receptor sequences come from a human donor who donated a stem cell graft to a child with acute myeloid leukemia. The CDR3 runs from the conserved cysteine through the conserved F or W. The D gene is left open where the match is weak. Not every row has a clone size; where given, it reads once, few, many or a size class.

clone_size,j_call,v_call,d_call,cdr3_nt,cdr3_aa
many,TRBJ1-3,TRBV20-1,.,TGCAGTGCTAGGCGAGGACCCGGGCAGTCTGGAAACACCATATATTTT,CSARRGPGQSGNTIYF
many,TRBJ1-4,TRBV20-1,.,TGCAGTGCCGACGCCCGGGAAGAGGGAGAAAAACTGTTTTTT,CSADAREEGEKLFF
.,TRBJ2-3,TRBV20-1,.,TGCAGTGCTAGAGGAGGGGGGGGGGACACAGATACGCAGTATTTT,CSARGGGGDTDTQYF
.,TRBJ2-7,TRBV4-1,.,TGCGCCAGCAGCCGGGACACGAGCTCCTACGAGCAGTACTTC,CASSRDTSSYEQYF
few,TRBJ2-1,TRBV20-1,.,TGCAGTGCCAATCTCATTTTAGAGGGCTATGAGCAGTTCTTC,CSANLILEGYEQFF
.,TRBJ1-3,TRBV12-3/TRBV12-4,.,TGTGCCAGCAGTTTGTCCCAGGCCTCCTCTGGAAACACCATATATTTT,CASSLSQASSGNTIYF
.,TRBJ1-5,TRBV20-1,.,TGCAGTGCTCTGGCGGGGGGGGTGAGCAATCAGCCCCAGCATTTT,CSALAGGVSNQPQHF
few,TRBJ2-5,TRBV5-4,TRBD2,TGTGCCAGCAGCTTGAATCCAAGCGGGGGCAGGACAGAGACCCAGTACTTC,CASSLNPSGGRTETQYF
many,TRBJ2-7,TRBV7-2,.,TGTGCCAGCAGCTCGACAGTCTACTCCTACGAGCAGTACTTC,CASSSTVYSYEQYF
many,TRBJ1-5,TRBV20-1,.,TGCAGTGCTACGGGGGACGGCAATCAGCCCCAGCATTTT,CSATGDGNQPQHF
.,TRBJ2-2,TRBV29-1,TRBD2,TGCAGCGTTATACCGGGGGGGAACACCGGGGAGCTGTTTTTT,CSVIPGGNTGELFF
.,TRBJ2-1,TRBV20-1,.,TGCAGGGTAGGCGGAGGCCACTACAATGAGCAGTTCTTC,CRVGGGHYNEQFF
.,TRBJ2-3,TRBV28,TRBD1,TGTGCCTCGTACGGACAGGGGGCCTTCACAGATACGCAGTATTTT,CASYGQGAFTDTQYF
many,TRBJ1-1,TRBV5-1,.,TGTGCCAGCAGCTTAGTAGAGGGGATGAACACTGAAGCTTTCTTT,CASSLVEGMNTEAFF
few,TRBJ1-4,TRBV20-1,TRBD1,TGCAGTGCTGACAGGGGGCCCGGTAATGAAAAACTGTTTTTT,CSADRGPGNEKLFF
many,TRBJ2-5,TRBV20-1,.,TGCAGTGCTAGGGTGGGGGTCCGTCGGCAAGAGACCCAGTACTTC,CSARVGVRRQETQYF
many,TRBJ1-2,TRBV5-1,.,TGCGCCAGCAGCTTCACATCTAACTATGGCTACACCTTC,CASSFTSNYGYTF
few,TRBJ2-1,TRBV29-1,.,TGCAGCGTTGAGACAAACAATGAGCAGTTCTTC,CSVETNNEQFF
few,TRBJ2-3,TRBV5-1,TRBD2,TGCGCCAGCAGCCCTGGGACTAGCCAGAGCACAGATACGCAGTATTTT,CASSPGTSQSTDTQYF
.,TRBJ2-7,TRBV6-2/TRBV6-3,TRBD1,TGTGCCAGCAGTTACTCGCCCGGGACAGGCTACGAGCAGTACTTC,CASSYSPGTGYEQYF
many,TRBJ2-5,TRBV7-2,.,TGTGCCAGCAGCTTATGGGGCCGTGGGGAGACCCAGTACTTC,CASSLWGRGETQYF
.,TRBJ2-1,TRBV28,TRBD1,TGTGCCAGCGGGGGGACAGGGGAAACCTCCTACAATGAGCAGTTCTTC,CASGGTGETSYNEQFF
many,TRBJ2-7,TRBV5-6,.,TGTGCCAGCAGAAGGACACTCCCGGGCAGCGAGCAGTACTTC,CASRRTLPGSEQYF
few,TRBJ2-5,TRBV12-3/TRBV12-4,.,TGTGCCAGCAGTTTATCGGAGCTTAGGGGGACCCAGTACTTC,CASSLSELRGTQYF
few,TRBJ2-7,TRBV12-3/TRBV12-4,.,TGTGCCAGCAGCTCGAAACAGGGAGCCTACGAGCAGTACTTC,CASSSKQGAYEQYF
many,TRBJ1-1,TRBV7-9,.,TGTGCCAGCAGCCCCGCGGGGAGTGAAGCTTTCTTT,CASSPAGSEAFF
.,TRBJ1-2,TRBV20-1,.,TGCAGTCACCGGGCCCGCGGAGTCTCTGACGGCTACACCTTC,CSHRARGVSDGYTF
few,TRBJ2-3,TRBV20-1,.,TGCAGTATTTACACAGATACGCAGTATTTT,CSIYTDTQYF
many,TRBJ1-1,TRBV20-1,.,TGCAGTGCTAGAACTGTAGACAGTTTGAACACTGAAGCTTTCTTT,CSARTVDSLNTEAFF
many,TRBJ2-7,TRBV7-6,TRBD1,TGTGCCACCCGACAGGGCCACGAGCAGTACTTC,CATRQGHEQYF
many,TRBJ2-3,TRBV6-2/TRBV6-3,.,TGTGCCAGCAGTTACAGGGAGGCAGATACGCAGTATTTT,CASSYREADTQYF
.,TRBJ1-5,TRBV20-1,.,TGCAGTGCTAGAATGGGGAGGGGGGCTTATCAGCCCCAGCATTTT,CSARMGRGAYQPQHF
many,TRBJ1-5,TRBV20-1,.,TGCAGTGCTAGAGATTCCCAGGGGTATAGCAATCAGCCCCAGCATTTT,CSARDSQGYSNQPQHF
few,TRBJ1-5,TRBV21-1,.,TGTGCCAGCAGCAAAGTTGGAAAGGGAGGCAATCAGCCCCAGCATTTT,CASSKVGKGGNQPQHF
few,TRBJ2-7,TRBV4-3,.,TGCGCCAGCAGCCCAACTCTTGGTATCGTCGAGCAGTACTTC,CASSPTLGIVEQYF
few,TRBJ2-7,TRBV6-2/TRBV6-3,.,TGTGCCAGCACCACCCGGGACGGAGGCTCCTACGAGCAGTACTTC,CASTTRDGGSYEQYF
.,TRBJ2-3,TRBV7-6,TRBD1,TGTGCCAGCAGCTTAGCGCCCGGACAGGGAACGACCACAGATACGCAGTATTTT,CASSLAPGQGTTTDTQYF
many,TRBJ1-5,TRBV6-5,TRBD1,TGTGCCAGCAGTTCGACAGGGGTCCCTAGCAATCAGCCCCAGCATTTT,CASSSTGVPSNQPQHF
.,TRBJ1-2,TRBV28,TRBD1,TGTGCCAGCGAGTTGGACAGGGGTAACTATGGCTACACCTTC,CASELDRGNYGYTF
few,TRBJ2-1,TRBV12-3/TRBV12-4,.,TGTGCCAGCACCCCGGCCTCCTACAATGAGCAGTTCTTC,CASTPASYNEQFF
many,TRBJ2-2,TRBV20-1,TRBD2,TGCAGTGCCCCGCCGGGACTAGCGGGGGCGGGCGGGGAGCTGTTTTTT,CSAPPGLAGAGGELFF
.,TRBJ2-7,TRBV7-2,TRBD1,TGTGCCAGCAGCTTAGCTTTTGGACAGGGGCTTGCGCAGTACTTC,CASSLAFGQGLAQYF
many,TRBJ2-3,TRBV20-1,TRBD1,TGCAGTGCTAGCGACCGGGACAGGGCTGGGACAGATACGCAGTATTTT,CSASDRDRAGTDTQYF
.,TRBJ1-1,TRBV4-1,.,TGCGCCAGCAGCCCTAACCCGAGGGGGGCCCAAGAAGCTTTCTTT,CASSPNPRGAQEAFF
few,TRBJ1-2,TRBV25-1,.,TGTGCCAGCAGTGTTTCCAGGGGTGGGCTAGGTGGCTACACCTTC,CASSVSRGGLGGYTF
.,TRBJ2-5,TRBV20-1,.,TGCAGTGCTAGTGGGTCAGGTCAAGAGACCCAGTACTTC,CSASGSGQETQYF
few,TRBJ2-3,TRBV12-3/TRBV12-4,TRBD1,TGTGCCAGCAGTACTAGAAGAGGACAGGGTAGGGGTACGCAGTATTTT,CASSTRRGQGRGTQYF